This passage covers 17 T cell receptor beta chains from one sample sequenced in a study of CD8 T cells in ankylosing spondylitis listed by TCRdb under 2017. Their antigens are not known. Library method: 5' RACE. Data came from an Illumina HiSeq 2500. TCRdb trimmed the raw reads at Q25, called clones with MiXCR and kept productive beta chains. Rows merge per CDR3 protein into single entries with the most common DNA and genes. This sample has 650,000 to 800,000 distinct CDR3 sequences in its table, and under 20% of those were observed once. Jointly, the top ten make up around a fifth of the sample. Points the paper makes about the study in general: Blood from ankylosing spondylitis patients appeared to be characterized by a TCR beta motif made up of under ten highly homologous amino acid variants.

Sequencing was carried out using blood, either unsorted or a sorted T cell fraction (not recorded which). The receptors were sampled from a male donor with ankylosing spondylitis.

This clonotype was seen a few times. CDR3 bases: TGTGCCAGCGGCCAAGCGGGAGTCTACGAGCAGTACTTC. Translating it yields CASGQAGVYEQYF. J is TRBJ2-7 and V is TRBV25-1; 8 bases are shared with TRBD2. The CDR3 length is 13 residues. Germline V gene lookup returns CDR1 MGHDK and CDR2 SYGVNS. With 8 bases clipped from V and 3 bases from J, the junction kept 6 bases outside the gene matches.

The chain links TRBV7-8 to TRBJ2-7; 8 nucleotides align to TRBD2. The CDR3 covers 15 residues. Per germline, CDR1 SGHVS and CDR2 FQNEAQ. The ends lost 5 bases at V and 3 bases at J; junction bases unmatched: 9. CDR3 region: CASSPPGGRNYEQYF. The CDR3 DNA reads as TGTGCCAGCAGCCCCCCGGGGGGGCGTAACTACGAGCAGTACTTC.

As concerns this clonotype: Germline is not matched at one junction end, which may reflect a read error. This chain joins TRBV4-3 and TRBJ2-5; no clear D gene. The germline CDR1 and CDR2 sequences are LGHNA and YSLEER. The CDR3 totals 14 residues. CDR3: CASSQDQFTGAQHF. The CDR3 DNA is TGCGCCAGCAGCCAAGATCAATTTACCGGAGCCCAGCACTTC.

This clonotype was counted a few times. The gene calls are TRBV5-1 and TRBJ2-7, with TRBD1 matching 9 bases. With 3 bases clipped from V and 0 bases from J, the junction kept 4 bases outside the gene matches. The CDR3 is 15 amino acids. Germline V gives CDR1 SGHRS, CDR2 YFSETQ. The CDR3 DNA sequence: TGCGCCAGCAGCTACACAGGGGGCGGCTCCTACGAGCAGTACTTC. This sequence encodes CASSYTGGGSYEQYF. The full variable domain, its missing parts supplied by reference TRBV5-1 and TRBJ2-7, is KAGVTQTPRYLIKTRGQQVTLSCSPISGHRSVSWYQQTPGQGLQFLFEYFSETQRNKGNFPGRFSGRQFSNSRSEMNVSTLELGDSALYLCASSYTGGGSYEQYFGPGTRLTVT.

The chain employs TRBV7-3 and TRBJ2-1; TRBD2 aligns across 11 bases. This CDR3 has 15 residues. V was pared by 3 bases and J by 8 bases, with 6 bases of the junction left unmatched. Germline V gene data show CDR1 as SGHTA and CDR2 as FQGTGA. CDR3 region: CASSFTSGSGDEQFF. DNA for the CDR3: TGTGCCAGCAGCTTTACTAGCGGGAGTGGCGATGAGCAGTTCTTC.

The chain recombines TRBV7-2 with TRBJ2-4; tentative D call: TRBD1 (7 bases). Trimming took off 0 bases at V and 11 bases at J, with 20 bases between the two ends. Germline CDR1 is SGHTA and CDR2 is FQGNSA. The CDR3 contains 16 residues. The CDR3 reads CASSLAPTGRLVVQYF. CDR3 DNA sequence: TGTGCCAGCAGCTTAGCCCCGACAGGGAGGCTGGTCGTTCAGTACTTC.

This clonotype was counted only a few times. The J gene is TRBJ1-4, the V gene TRBV12-3 or TRBV12-4; D gene unclear. This CDR3 is built from 15 residues. V was cut by 0 bases and J by 8 bases, with 13 bases left in between. CDR3 sequence (DNA): TGTGCCAGCAGTTTAGCGCAAAGGCGGACGGAAAAACTGTTTTTT. This sequence encodes CASSLAQRRTEKLFF.

This clonotype was detected a few times. The chain is built from TRBV12-3 or TRBV12-4 and TRBJ1-2; 10 bases fit TRBD1. This CDR3 spans 14 amino acids. V shed 6 bases and J 4 bases; nucleotides not matched to a gene: 5. CDR3 sequence reads: CASRGTGATYGYTF. Here the CDR3 DNA reads TGTGCCAGCAGGGGGACAGGGGCGACCTATGGCTACACCTTC.

V usage is TRBV27 and J usage is TRBJ1-5; D might be TRBD1 (5 bases). Germline V gene sequence: CDR1 MNHEY, CDR2 SMNVEV (reference sequence). The length of the CDR3 is 15 residues. The ends were cut back, 6 bases at V and 7 bases at J, with 19 bases in the middle. The CDR3 DNA reads as TGTGCCAGCAGGCCCACTTTCATTGGGGCCCAGCCCCAGCATTTT. It encodes CASRPTFIGAQPQHF.

This clonotype was detected ten times or more. V and J are TRBV29-1 and TRBJ2-1, with 10 bases matching TRBD2. This CDR3 comprises 15 residues. CDR1 SQVTM and CDR2 ANQGSEA come from the germline V gene. Losses at the gene ends were 1 base for V and 5 bases for J; bases not matched to a gene: 5. The CDR3 DNA reads as TGCAGCGTTGAAGTTACTAGCGGGAACAACAATGAGCAGTTCTTC. It codes for CSVEVTSGNNNEQFF.

This clonotype occurred many times. The rearrangement uses TRBV9 and TRBJ1-1; possible D gene TRBD1, 6 bases. V lost 0 bases, J lost 0 bases, and 9 bases lay in between. The CDR3 is 15 residues long. The germline V gene has CDR1 SGDLS and CDR2 YYNGEE. The CDR3 is CASSVVGQMNTEAFF. CDR3 bases: TGTGCCAGCAGCGTAGTAGGACAGATGAACACTGAAGCTTTCTTT.

As for this clonotype: The junction departs from the called germline gene at one end, perhaps through a read error. J is TRBJ2-2 and V is TRBV7-9; D remains unclear. CDR1 and CDR2 from the germline V gene are SEHNR and FQNEAQ (reference sequence). This CDR3 region has 17 residues. The CDR3 region has the DNA TGTGCCAGCAGCTCAAACTCCGGGCCTAGGATTTTCGGGCAGCTGTTTTTT. Amino acids: CASSSNSGPRIFGQLFF.

This clonotype has just a few counts. The CDR3 region is CAWSRGAEQYF. CDR3 coding DNA: TGTGCCTGGAGTCGCGGGGCCGAGCAGTACTTC. The chain carries TRBV30 and TRBJ2-7; D may be TRBD2 (6 bases). This CDR3 has 11 residues. Germline values: CDR1 GTSNPN, CDR2 SVGIG (reference sequence). Deletions cut 2 bases from V and 6 bases from J, with 8 bases between.

This clonotype came up a few times. The V and J genes are TRBV25-1 and TRBJ2-5; no definite D call. This CDR3 is 11 amino acids long. The germline V gene has CDR1 MGHDK and CDR2 SYGVNS. Trimming took 6 bases from V and 1 from J, leaving 3 bases between them. The CDR3 here is CASRRQETQYF. CDR3 coding DNA: TGTGCCAGCAGGCGCCAAGAGACCCAGTACTTC.

The CDR3 reads CASSLLGTEGTEAFF. The CDR3 DNA is TGTGCCAGCAGCTTGCTCGGGACAGAAGGGACTGAAGCTTTCTTT. The gene calls are TRBV5-6 and TRBJ1-1, with TRBD1 identical over 7 bases. Germline assignment: CDR1 SGHDT and CDR2 YYEEEE. J was trimmed by 5 bases and V by 1 base; bases with no gene match: 8. The CDR3 is 15 residues long.

This clonotype was found a few times. The rearrangement links TRBV5-1 to TRBJ2-2; TRBD2 might be the D (5 bases). V was pared by 0 bases and J by 0 bases, with 6 bases between. CDR1 is SGHRS and CDR2 is YFSETQ in the germline V gene. The CDR3 sequence is 15 residues long. The CDR3, as DNA: TGCGCCAGCAGCTTGGACGGGACGAACACCGGGGAGCTGTTTTTT. It translates to CASSLDGTNTGELFF.

This chain connects TRBV27 to TRBJ2-5; no clear D gene. This CDR3 has 14 amino acids. The V gene lost 2 bases and the J gene lost 1 base, with 8 bases spanning the gap. The germline V gene has CDR1 MNHEY and CDR2 SMNVEV (reference sequence). The CDR3 is CASSLRGLQETQYF. The CDR3 DNA sequence: TGTGCCAGCAGTTTACGAGGTCTCCAAGAGACCCAGTACTTC.